The 12 T cell receptor beta chains below were found in one sample sequenced in a study of cytotoxic CD8 clonotypes in ibrutinib-treated CLL. Assay used: immunoSEQ multiplex PCR; TCRdb lists only in-frame clones, some missing. The data show about 310,000 clones, just under 80% seen once. Sample: PBMCs, taken before ibrutinib treatment. All receptors derive from a human donor with chronic lymphocytic leukemia.

The V gene is TRBV9, the J gene TRBJ2-1, with a weak D call TRBD2 (6 bases). CDR3 length: 13 amino acids. CDR1 and CDR2 from the germline V gene are SGDLS and YYNGEE. Trimming removed 7 bases from V and 9 bases from J, with 17 bases in between. CDR3 coding DNA: TGTGCCAGCGGCGGGATTCTTTCTCTTGAGCAGTTCTTC. This sequence encodes CASGGILSLEQFF.

The chain employs TRBV6-1 and TRBJ2-5; possible D gene TRBD1, 6 bases. The CDR3 loop spans 12 amino acids. Germline lookup yields CDR1 MNHNS and CDR2 SASEGT. The V and J ends lost 6 bases and 7 bases respectively, with 12 bases between them. The CDR3 DNA reads as TGTGCCAGCAGCGAGGGGGATGGGACCCAGTACTTC. It translates to CASSEGDGTQYF.

V and J are TRBV25-1 and TRBJ2-5; TRBD2 aligns across 13 bases. There are 15 residues in the CDR3. Germline values: CDR1 MGHDK, CDR2 SYGVNS. V trimming: 4 bases; J trimming: 4 bases; junction bases outside the gene matches: 3. The CDR3 protein is CASSAGLAGAETQYF. As DNA, the CDR3 is TGTGCCAGCAGTGCCGGACTAGCGGGAGCAGAGACCCAGTACTTC.

The V gene is TRBV7-3, the J gene TRBJ2-1; D is unresolved. The CDR3 covers 12 residues. Germline-derived CDR1 and CDR2 are SGHTA and FQGTGA. Trimming pared 1 base from V and 8 bases from J, leaving 6 bases between. CDR3 region: CASSLSRDEQFF. CDR3 nucleotides: TGTGCCAGCAGCTTAAGCCGCGATGAGCAGTTCTTC.

CDR3 in amino acids: CASSLDPATNEKLFF. DNA of the CDR3: TGTGCCAGCAGCCTCGACCCGGCAACTAATGAAAAACTGTTTTTT. The genes are TRBV5-8 and TRBJ1-4, with no clear D. CDR1 is SGHTS, CDR2 YDEGEE, per germline. The CDR3 covers 15 residues. Trimming took 4 bases from V and 0 from J, leaving 10 bases between them.

The chain has TRBV19 and TRBJ1-1; tentatively, D is TRBD1 (6 bases). V shed 0 bases and J shed 0 bases, with 17 bases lying between them. CDR1 is LNHDA, CDR2 SQIVND, per germline (reference sequence). CDR3 length: 18 amino acids. As DNA, the CDR3 is TGTGCCAGTAGTATAGATACAGGGCGAACAAACATGAACACTGAAGCTTTCTTT. As protein: CASSIDTGRTNMNTEAFF.

The chain couples TRBV5-1 to TRBJ1-1; maybe TRBD1 (5 bases). This CDR3 has 12 amino acids. The germline V and J ends were trimmed by 4 bases and 5 bases, with 9 bases remaining between them. CDR1 and CDR2 (germline): SGHRS, YFSETQ. The CDR3 bases are TGCGCCAGCAGCGGGGGTTTAACTGAAGCTTTCTTT. Amino acids: CASSGGLTEAFF. The full variable domain, with the rest looked up from reference TRBV5-1 and TRBJ1-1, is KAGVTQTPRYLIKTRGQQVTLSCSPISGHRSVSWYQQTPGQGLQFLFEYFSETQRNKGNFPGRFSGRQFSNSRSEMNVSTLELGDSALYLCASSGGLTEAFFGQGTRLTVV.

V gene TRBV9 combines with J gene TRBJ2-3, with D possibly being TRBD1 or TRBD2 (5 bases each). The ends were cut back, 4 bases at V and 6 bases at J, with 6 bases in the middle. Germline V gene sequence: CDR1 SGDLS, CDR2 YYNGEE. The CDR3 consists of 11 residues. CDR3 sequence reads: CASSWGDTQYF. In DNA, the CDR3 is TGTGCCAGCAGCTGGGGGGATACGCAGTATTTT.

This rearrangement joins TRBV15 to TRBJ2-1, with D tentatively TRBD2 (5 bases). The CDR3 contains 12 residues. The germline V gene encodes CDR1 LNHNV and CDR2 YYDKDF (reference sequence). Trimming pared 1 base from V and 10 bases from J, leaving 8 bases between. The CDR3 reads CATSRVDFEQFF. The CDR3 DNA reads TGTGCCACCAGCAGAGTGGACTTCGAGCAGTTCTTC.

The CDR3 reads CSVEGFTEQETQYF. The DNA of the CDR3 is TGCAGCGTTGAAGGCTTCACAGAACAAGAGACCCAGTACTTC. The J gene is TRBJ2-5, the V gene TRBV29-1; D gene uncertain. Germline loops: CDR1 SQVTM, CDR2 ANQGSEA. The CDR3 is 14 residues long. Trimming removed 1 base from V and 2 bases from J, with 11 bases in between.

The V and J genes are TRBV7-9 and TRBJ1-4, with D perhaps matching TRBD1 (6 bases). Trimming cost V 1 base and J 6 bases, with 6 bases left between them. The germline V gene has CDR1 SEHNR and CDR2 FQNEAQ (reference sequence). The CDR3 totals 13 residues. The DNA of the CDR3 is TGTGCCAGCAGCTTAGGGACAGATGAAAAACTGTTTTTT. Amino acid sequence: CASSLGTDEKLFF.

The rearrangement uses TRBV19 and TRBJ1-3; D ambiguous. CDR1 and CDR2 from the germline V gene are LNHDA and SQIVND (reference sequence). Trimming pared 3 bases from V and 9 bases from J, leaving 12 bases between. This CDR3 comprises 13 residues. The DNA of the CDR3 is TGTGCCAGTAGTATCCCGGACGTCGGCACCATATATTTT. It translates to CASSIPDVGTIYF.